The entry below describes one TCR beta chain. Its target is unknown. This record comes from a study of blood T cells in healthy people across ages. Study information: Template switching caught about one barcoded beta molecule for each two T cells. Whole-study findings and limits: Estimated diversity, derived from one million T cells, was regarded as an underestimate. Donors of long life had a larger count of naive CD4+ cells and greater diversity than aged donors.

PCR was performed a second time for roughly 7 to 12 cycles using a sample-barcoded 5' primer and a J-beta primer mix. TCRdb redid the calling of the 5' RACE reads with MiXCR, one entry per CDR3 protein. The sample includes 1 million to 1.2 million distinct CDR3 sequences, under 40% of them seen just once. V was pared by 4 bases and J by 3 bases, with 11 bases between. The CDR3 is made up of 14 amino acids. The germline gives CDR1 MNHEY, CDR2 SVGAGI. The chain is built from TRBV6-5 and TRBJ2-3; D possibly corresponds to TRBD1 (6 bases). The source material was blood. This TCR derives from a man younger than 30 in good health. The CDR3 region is CASSSRQATDTQYF. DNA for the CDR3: TGTGCCAGCAGTTCAAGACAGGCTACAGATACGCAGTATTTT.